This TCR beta chain was sequenced during a study of shared clonotypes between healthy human individuals. The length of the CDR3 is 12 residues. J was trimmed by 3 bases and V by 7 bases; bases with no gene match: 3. Germline V CDR1 and CDR2: MNHEY, SVGAGI. Data came from immunoSEQ multiplex PCR; TCRdb stores just in-frame clones and leaves some out. Among 80,000 to 100,000 clones, almost 70% were seen once, and the ten largest hold about half. Worth noting for this clone: One base separates it from a far larger clone, so it is likely a read error.

Sequencing used memory CD8+ T cells sorted from blood. Indicated subset: CD45RO+ cells pooled with CCR7-negative TemRA cells. The TCR comes from a man aged 25 to 45 in good health. The chain joins TRBV6-5 to TRBJ2-7; 7 bases align to TRBD2. This CDR3 reads CASKASGYEQYF. For the CDR3, the DNA is TGTGCCAGCAAGGCTAGCGGCTACGAGCAGTACTTC.